This T cell receptor beta chain was retrieved from a study of response to subunit inactivated influenza vaccine. The CDR3 has 13 amino acids. Germline CDR1 SGHDT, CDR2 YYEEEE. V shed 4 bases and J shed 7 bases, with 15 bases lying between them. Via MiXCR, TCRdb re-called the RT-PCR reads, giving one row per CDR3 protein. The data show 650,000 to 800,000 distinct CDR3 sequences, about 18% seen once. To note about this clonotype: Its antigen is unknown.

General study points: Authors suggested few new T cells are recruited by each seasonal influenza vaccination.

The receptor comes from a man aged 45-60 years who received an inactivated influenza vaccine. This chain joins TRBV5-6 and TRBJ2-7; the D gene is possibly TRBD2 (6 bases). The sample was PBMCs from blood, taken about 5 days after vaccination. This CDR3 is CASSPGRTTEQYF. CDR3 DNA sequence: TGTGCCAGCAGCCCGGGACGGACTACGGAGCAGTACTTC.